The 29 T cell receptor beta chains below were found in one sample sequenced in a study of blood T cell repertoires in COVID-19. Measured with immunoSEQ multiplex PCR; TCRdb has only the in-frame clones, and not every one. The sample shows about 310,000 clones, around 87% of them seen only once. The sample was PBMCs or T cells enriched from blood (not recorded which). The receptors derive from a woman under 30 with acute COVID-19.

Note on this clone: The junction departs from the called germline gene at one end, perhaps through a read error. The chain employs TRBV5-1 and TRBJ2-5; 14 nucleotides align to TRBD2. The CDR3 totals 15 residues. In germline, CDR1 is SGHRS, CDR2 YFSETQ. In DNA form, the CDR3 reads TGCGCCAGCAGCCCTGGACTAGCGGGAGGTGCCCAGCGGGACTTC. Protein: CASSPGLAGGAQRDF. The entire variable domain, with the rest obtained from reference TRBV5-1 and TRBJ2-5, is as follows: KAGVTQTPRYLIKTRGQQVTLSCSPISGHRSVSWYQQTPGQGLQFLFEYFSETQRNKGNFPGRFSGRQFSNSRSEMNVSTLELGDSALYLCASSPGLAGGAQRDFGPGTRLLVL.

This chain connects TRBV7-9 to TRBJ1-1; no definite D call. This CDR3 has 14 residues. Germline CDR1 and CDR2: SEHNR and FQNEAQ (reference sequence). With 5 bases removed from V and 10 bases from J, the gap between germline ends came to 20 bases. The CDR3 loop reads CASSPPGWEIGAFF. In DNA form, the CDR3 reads TGTGCCAGCAGCCCTCCCGGGTGGGAGATAGGAGCTTTCTTT.

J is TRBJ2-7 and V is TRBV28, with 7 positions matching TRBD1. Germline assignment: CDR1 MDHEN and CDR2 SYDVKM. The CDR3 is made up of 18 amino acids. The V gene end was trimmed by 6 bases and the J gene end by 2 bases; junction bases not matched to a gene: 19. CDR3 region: CASREIIPIRQGTYEQYF. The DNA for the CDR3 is TGTGCCAGCAGAGAGATCATCCCCATTAGACAGGGTACCTACGAGCAGTACTTC.

The CDR3 loop is CASSPSGSNAEEQFF. The CDR3 nucleotides read TGTGCCAGCAGCCCAAGCGGGAGTAACGCCGAGGAGCAGTTCTTC. The gene calls are TRBV9 and TRBJ2-1, with 8 bases lining up with TRBD2. The germline V gene encodes CDR1 SGDLS and CDR2 YYNGEE. The CDR3 runs 15 residues. Trimming cost V 4 bases and J 10 bases; bases outside gene matches: 13.

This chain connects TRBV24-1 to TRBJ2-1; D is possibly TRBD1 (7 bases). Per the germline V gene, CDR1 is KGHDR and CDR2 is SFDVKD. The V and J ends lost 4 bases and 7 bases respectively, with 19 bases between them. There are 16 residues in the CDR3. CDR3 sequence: CATSDLRQGGRNEQFF. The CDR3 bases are TGTGCCACCAGTGACCTCAGACAGGGAGGTCGGAATGAGCAGTTCTTC.

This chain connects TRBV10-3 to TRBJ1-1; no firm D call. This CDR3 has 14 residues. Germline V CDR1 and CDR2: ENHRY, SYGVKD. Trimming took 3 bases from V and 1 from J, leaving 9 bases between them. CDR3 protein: CAISDRVRNTEAFF. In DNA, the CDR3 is TGTGCCATCAGTGATAGAGTGAGGAACACTGAAGCTTTCTTT.

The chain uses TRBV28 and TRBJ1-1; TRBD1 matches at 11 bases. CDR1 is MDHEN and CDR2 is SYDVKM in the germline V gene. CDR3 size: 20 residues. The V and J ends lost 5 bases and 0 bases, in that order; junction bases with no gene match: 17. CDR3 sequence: CASSRTGGAGLGQMNTEAFF. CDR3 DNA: TGTGCCAGCAGTCGGACAGGGGGCGCCGGTTTGGGCCAAATGAACACTGAAGCTTTCTTT.

The CDR3 region is CASGPPRYLGGNEQFF. The CDR3 DNA reads as TGTGCCAGCGGCCCTCCCCGGTACTTGGGGGGCAATGAGCAGTTCTTC. The rearrangement links TRBV9 to TRBJ2-1, with D possibly being TRBD2 (6 bases). This CDR3 region has 16 residues. V was clipped by 7 bases and J by 6 bases, with 23 bases between them. CDR1 and CDR2 (germline): SGDLS, YYNGEE.

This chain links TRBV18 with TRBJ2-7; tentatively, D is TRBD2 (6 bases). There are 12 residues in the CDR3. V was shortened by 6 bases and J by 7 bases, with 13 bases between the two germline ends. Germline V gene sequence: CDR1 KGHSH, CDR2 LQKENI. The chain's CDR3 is CASSPAAGEQYF. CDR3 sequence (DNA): TGTGCCAGCTCTCCGGCGGCGGGAGAGCAGTACTTC.

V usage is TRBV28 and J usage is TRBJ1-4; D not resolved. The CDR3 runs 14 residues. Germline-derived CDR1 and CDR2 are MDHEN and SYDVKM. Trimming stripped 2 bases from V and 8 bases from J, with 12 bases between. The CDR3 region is CASSLVPVGEKLFF. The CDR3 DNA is TGTGCCAGCAGTTTAGTCCCGGTGGGCGAAAAACTGTTTTTT.

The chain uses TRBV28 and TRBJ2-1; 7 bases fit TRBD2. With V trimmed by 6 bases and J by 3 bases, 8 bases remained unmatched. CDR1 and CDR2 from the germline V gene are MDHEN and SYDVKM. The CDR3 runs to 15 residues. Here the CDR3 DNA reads TGTGCCAGCAGGATTAGCGGGCGGATCTACAATGAGCAGTTCTTC. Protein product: CASRISGRIYNEQFF.

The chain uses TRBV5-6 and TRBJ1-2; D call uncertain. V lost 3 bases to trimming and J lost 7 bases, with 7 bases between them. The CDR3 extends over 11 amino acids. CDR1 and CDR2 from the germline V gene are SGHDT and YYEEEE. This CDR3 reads CASSWESGYTF. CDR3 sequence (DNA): TGTGCCAGCAGCTGGGAGAGTGGCTACACCTTC.

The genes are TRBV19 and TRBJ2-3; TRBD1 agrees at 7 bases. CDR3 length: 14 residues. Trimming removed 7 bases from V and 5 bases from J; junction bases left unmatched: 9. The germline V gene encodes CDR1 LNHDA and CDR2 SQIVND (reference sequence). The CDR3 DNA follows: TGTGCCAGTAATCAACAGGGGTTGGGAGATACGCAGTATTTT. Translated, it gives CASNQQGLGDTQYF. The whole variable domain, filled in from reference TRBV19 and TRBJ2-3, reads DGGITQSPKYLFRKEGQNVTLSCEQNLNHDAMYWYRQDPGQGLRLIYYSQIVNDFQKGDIAEGYSVSREKKESFPLTVTSAQKNPTAFYLCASNQQGLGDTQYFGPGTRLTVL.

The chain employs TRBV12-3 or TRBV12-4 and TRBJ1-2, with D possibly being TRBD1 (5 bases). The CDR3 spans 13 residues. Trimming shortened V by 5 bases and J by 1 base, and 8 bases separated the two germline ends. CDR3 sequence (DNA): TGTGCCAGCAGTCAACAGGATAACTATGGCTACACCTTC. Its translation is CASSQQDNYGYTF.

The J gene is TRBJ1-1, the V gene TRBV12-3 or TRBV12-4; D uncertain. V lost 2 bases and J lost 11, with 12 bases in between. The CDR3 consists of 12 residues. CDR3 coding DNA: TGTGCCAGCAGTTTACAGCGGTCATCGGCTTTCTTT. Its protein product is CASSLQRSSAFF.

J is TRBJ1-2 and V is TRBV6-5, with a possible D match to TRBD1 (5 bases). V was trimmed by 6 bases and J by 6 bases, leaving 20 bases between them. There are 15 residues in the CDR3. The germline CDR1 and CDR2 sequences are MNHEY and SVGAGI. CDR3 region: CASSARIDRSDGYTF. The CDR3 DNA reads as TGTGCCAGCAGCGCGAGGATTGACAGAAGCGATGGCTACACCTTC.

The DNA for the CDR3 is TGTGCCAGTAGTATGGGGGGCTATGGCTACACCTTC. This translates into CASSMGGYGYTF. The rearrangement links TRBV19 to TRBJ1-2; the D gene is possibly TRBD1 (5 bases). Deletions cut 3 bases from V and 4 bases from J, with 6 bases between. Germline assignment: CDR1 LNHDA and CDR2 SQIVND (reference sequence). The CDR3 is 12 residues long.

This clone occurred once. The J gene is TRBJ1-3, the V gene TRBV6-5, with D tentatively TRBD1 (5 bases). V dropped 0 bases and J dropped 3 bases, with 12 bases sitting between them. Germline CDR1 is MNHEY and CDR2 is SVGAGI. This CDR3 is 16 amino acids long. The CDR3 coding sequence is TGTGCCAGCAGTTACTCGACTGGGGCCATTGGAAACACCATATATTTT. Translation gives CASSYSTGAIGNTIYF.

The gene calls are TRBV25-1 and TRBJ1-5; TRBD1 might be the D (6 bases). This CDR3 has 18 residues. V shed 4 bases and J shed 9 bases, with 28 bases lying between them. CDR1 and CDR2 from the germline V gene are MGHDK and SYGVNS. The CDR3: CASSAQGDTSGDPTPQHF. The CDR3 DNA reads TGTGCCAGCAGTGCACAAGGAGATACGTCAGGGGACCCAACGCCCCAGCATTTT.

CDR3 DNA: TGTGCCAGTAGTATAGAGCGGTACGGATTGGCACCCCTCCACTTT. Protein: CASSIERYGLAPLHF. The genes are TRBV19 and TRBJ1-6; D gene uncertain. The length of the CDR3 is 15 residues. Per germline, CDR1 LNHDA and CDR2 SQIVND (reference sequence). Trimming left V 0 bases short and J 11 bases short, with 14 bases between.

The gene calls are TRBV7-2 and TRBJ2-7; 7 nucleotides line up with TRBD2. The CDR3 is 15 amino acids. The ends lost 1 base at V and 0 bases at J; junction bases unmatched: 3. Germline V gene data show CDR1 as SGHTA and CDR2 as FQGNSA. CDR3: CASSLGSGLSYEQYF. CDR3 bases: TGTGCCAGCAGCTTAGGTAGCGGGCTCTCCTACGAGCAGTACTTC.

The CDR3 DNA sequence: TGTGCCAGCAGTGAAGAGCTAGCGGGACCGCAGTTCTTC. This gives the protein CASSEELAGPQFF. This chain joins TRBV6-1 and TRBJ2-1; 9 bases map to TRBD2. Losses at the gene ends were 1 base for V and 12 bases for J; bases not matched to a gene: 4. This CDR3 has 13 amino acids. Germline lookup yields CDR1 MNHNS and CDR2 SASEGT.

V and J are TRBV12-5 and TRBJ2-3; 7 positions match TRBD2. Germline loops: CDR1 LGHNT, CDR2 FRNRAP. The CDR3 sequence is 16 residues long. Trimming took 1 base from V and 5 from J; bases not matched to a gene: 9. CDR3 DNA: TGTGCTAGTGGTTTGGCAACCCGGACTAGTAGAGATACGCAGTATTTT. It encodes CASGLATRTSRDTQYF.

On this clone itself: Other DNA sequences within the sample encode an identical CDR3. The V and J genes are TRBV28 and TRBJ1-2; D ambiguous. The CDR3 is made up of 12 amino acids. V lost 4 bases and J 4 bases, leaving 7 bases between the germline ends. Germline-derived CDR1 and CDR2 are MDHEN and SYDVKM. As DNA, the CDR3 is TGTGCCAGCAGTTACGAGTCCTATGGCTACACCTTC. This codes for CASSYESYGYTF.

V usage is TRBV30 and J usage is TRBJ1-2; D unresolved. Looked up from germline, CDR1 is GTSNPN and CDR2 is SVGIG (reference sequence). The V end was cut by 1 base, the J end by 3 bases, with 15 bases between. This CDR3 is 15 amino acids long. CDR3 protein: CAWSAYSSGDYGYTF. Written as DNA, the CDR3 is TGTGCCTGGAGTGCCTACTCGAGCGGGGACTATGGCTACACCTTC.

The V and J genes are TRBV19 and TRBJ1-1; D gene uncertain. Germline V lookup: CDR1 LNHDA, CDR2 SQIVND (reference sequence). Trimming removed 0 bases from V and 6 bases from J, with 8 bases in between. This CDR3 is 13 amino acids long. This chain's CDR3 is CASSIDGGSEAFF. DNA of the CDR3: TGTGCCAGTAGTATAGATGGAGGGTCTGAAGCTTTCTTT.

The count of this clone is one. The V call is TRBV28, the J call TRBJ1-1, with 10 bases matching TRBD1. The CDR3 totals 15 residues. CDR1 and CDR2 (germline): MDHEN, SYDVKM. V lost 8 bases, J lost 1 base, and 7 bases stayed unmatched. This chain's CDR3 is CASDGQGEWNTEAFF. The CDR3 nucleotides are TGTGCCAGCGACGGACAGGGGGAGTGGAACACTGAAGCTTTCTTT.

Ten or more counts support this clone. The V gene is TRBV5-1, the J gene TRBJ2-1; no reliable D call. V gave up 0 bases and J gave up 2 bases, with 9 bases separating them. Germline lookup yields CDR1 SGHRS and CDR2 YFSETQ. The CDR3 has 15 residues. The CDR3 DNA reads TGCGCCAGCAGCTTGGATCCAGGTACCTACAATGAGCAGTTCTTC. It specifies CASSLDPGTYNEQFF.

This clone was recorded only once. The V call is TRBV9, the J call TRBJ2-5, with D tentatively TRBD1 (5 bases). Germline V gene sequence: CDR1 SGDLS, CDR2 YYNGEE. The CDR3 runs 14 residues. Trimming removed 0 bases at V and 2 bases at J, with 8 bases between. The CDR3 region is CASSVGPGQETQYF. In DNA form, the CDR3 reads TGTGCCAGCAGCGTAGGTCCAGGGCAAGAGACCCAGTACTTC. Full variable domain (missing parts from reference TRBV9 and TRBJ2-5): DSGVTQTPKHLITATGQRVTLRCSPRSGDLSVYWYQQSLDQGLQFLIQYYNGEERAKGNILERFSAQQFPDLHSELNLSSLELGDSALYFCASSVGPGQETQYFGPGTRLLVL.